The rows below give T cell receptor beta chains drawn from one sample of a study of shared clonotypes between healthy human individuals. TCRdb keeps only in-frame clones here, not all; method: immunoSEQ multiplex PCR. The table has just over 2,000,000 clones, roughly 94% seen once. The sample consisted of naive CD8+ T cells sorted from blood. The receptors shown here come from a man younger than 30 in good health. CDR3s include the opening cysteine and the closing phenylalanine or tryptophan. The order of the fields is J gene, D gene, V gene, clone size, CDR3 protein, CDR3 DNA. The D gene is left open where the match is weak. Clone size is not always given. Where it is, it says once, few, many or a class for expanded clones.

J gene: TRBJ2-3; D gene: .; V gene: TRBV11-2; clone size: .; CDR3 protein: CASSLPGTDTQYF; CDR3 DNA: TGTGCCAGCAGCTTACCGGGCACAGATACGCAGTATTTT
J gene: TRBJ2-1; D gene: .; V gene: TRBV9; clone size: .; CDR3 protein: CASSVDLGEQFF; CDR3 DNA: TGTGCCAGCAGCGTAGATTTGGGGGAGCAGTTCTTC
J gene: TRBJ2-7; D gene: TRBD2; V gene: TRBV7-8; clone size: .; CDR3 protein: CASSLGGLVYEQYF; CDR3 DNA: TGTGCCAGCAGCTTAGGGGGACTAGTGTACGAGCAGTACTTC
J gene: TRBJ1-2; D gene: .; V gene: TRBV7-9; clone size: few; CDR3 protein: CASSLSQVYGYTF; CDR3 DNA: TGTGCCAGCAGCTTAAGTCAGGTTTATGGCTACACCTTC
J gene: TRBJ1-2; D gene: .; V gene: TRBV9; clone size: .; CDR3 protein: CASSDRSYGYTF; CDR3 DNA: TGTGCCAGCTCGGACAGAAGCTATGGCTACACCTTC
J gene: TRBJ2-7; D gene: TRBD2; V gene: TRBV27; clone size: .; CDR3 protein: CASSLLASGSGEQYF; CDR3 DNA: TGTGCCAGCAGTTTATTGGCTAGCGGGAGTGGCGAGCAGTACTTC
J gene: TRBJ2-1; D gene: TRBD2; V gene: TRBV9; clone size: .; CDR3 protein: CASSGAGVTYNEQFF; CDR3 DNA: TGTGCCAGCAGCGGAGCGGGAGTCACCTACAATGAGCAGTTCTTC
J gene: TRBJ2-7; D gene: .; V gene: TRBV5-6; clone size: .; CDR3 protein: CASSLGGVTYEQYF; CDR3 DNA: TGTGCCAGCAGCTTGGGTGGTGTAACCTACGAGCAGTACTTC
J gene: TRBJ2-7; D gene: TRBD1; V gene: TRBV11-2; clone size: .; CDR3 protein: CASSFDRGVSYEQYF; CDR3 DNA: TGTGCCAGCAGCTTCGACAGGGGAGTCTCCTACGAGCAGTACTTC
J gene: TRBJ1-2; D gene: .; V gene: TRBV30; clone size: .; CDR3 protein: CAIGGSYYGYTF; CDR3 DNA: TGTGCCATCGGGGGGTCTTACTATGGCTACACCTTC
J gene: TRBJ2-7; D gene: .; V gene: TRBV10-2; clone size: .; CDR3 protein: CASSESASDIPNTYEQYF; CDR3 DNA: TGCGCCAGCAGTGAGTCGGCCTCGGACATTCCGAATACGTACGAGCAGTACTTC
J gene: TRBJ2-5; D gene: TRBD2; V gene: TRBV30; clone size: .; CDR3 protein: CAVWEGVETQYF; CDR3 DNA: TGTGCCGTTTGGGAGGGAGTGGAGACCCAGTACTTC
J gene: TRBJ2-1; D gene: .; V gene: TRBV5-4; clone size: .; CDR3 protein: CASSLGGPYNEQFF; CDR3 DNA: TGTGCCAGCAGCTTAGGGGGGCCGTACAATGAGCAGTTCTTC
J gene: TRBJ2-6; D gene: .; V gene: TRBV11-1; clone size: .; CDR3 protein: CASSLMNLQDPSGANVLTF; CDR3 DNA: TGTGCCAGCAGCCTTATGAACCTACAGGACCCCTCTGGGGCCAACGTCCTGACTTTC
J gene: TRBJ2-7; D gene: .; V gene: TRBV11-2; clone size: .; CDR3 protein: CASSLGAESSYEQYF; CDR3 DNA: TGTGCCAGCAGCTTAGGCGCAGAAAGCTCCTACGAGCAGTACTTC
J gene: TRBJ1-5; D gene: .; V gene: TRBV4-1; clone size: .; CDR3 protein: CASSQDREQPQHF; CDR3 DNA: TGCGCCAGCAGCCAAGATCGGGAACAGCCCCAGCATTTT
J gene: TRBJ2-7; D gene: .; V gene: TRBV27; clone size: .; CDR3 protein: CASSLGVSSYEQYF; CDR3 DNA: TGTGCCAGCAGTTTAGGGGTTAGCTCCTACGAGCAGTACTTC
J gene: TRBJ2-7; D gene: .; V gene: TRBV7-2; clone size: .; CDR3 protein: CASSLTRGAEQYF; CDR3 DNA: TGTGCCAGCAGCTTGACCAGGGGTGCCGAGCAGTACTTC
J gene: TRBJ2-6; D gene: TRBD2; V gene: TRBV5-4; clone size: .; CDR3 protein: CASSSGSSGSNVLTF; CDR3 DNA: TGTGCCAGCAGCTCCGGATCCAGCGGGAGTAACGTCCTGACTTTC
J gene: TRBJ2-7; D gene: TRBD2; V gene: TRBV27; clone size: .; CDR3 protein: CASSLSSGLADEQYF; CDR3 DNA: TGTGCCAGCAGTTTATCCTCTGGACTAGCGGACGAGCAGTACTTC
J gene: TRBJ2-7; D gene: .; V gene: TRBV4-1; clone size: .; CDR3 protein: CASSQASTYEQYF; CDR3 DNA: TGCGCCAGCAGCCAAGCTAGTACCTACGAGCAGTACTTC
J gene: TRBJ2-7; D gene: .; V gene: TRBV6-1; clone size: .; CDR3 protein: CASSEVGPYEQYF; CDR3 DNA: TGTGCCAGCAGTGAAGTCGGGCCCTACGAGCAGTACTTC
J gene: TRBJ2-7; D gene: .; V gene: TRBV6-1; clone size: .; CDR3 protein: CASSEGGPLGAGVSVEQYF; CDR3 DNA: TGTGCCAGCAGTGAAGGAGGGCCTTTGGGGGCGGGAGTCTCGGTCGAGCAGTACTTC